This T cell receptor beta chain comes out of a study of beta chain features in type 1 diabetes. In this sample, this clone turned up once. Antigen unknown. Sequencing targeted expressed TCRB transcripts, as all isolated RNA had been reverse transcribed. The assay was immunoSEQ multiplex PCR, and TCRdb's table has in-frame clones only and misses some. Of roughly 50,000 clones in the sample, approximately 45% were seen once. Study-wide findings and caveats: Shortening of TCRB CDR3s, moderate but significant, appeared in all four CD4+ subsets of Type 1 diabetes patients.

The germline V gene has CDR1 MDHEN and CDR2 SYDVKM. The CDR3 runs to 18 residues. The V and J ends lost 1 base and 2 bases, in that order; junction bases with no gene match: 11. V gene TRBV28 combines with J gene TRBJ1-1; 9 bases map to TRBD1. The sequence derives from a man aged 25 to 40 with type 1 diabetes. Material for sequencing was Tregs from blood. CDR3 nucleotides: TGTGCCAGCAGTTTATACGGCCTAGGGACAGGGATTAACACTGAAGCTTTCTTT. Translated: CASSLYGLGTGINTEAFF.